This entry lists 30 T cell receptor beta chains sequenced from one sample in a study of blood T cell repertoires in COVID-19. Sequencing used immunoSEQ multiplex PCR; TCRdb keeps in-frame clones, though not all of them. The repertoire has 210,000 or so clones, approximately 84% of them found once; the top ten carry less than 8%. The specimen was peripheral blood. The source of these receptors is a woman aged 45-65 years with active or convalescent COVID-19.

This clone was detected only a few times. The J gene is TRBJ1-2, the V gene TRBV2; tentative D call: TRBD1 (5 bases). Germline lookup yields CDR1 SNHLY and CDR2 FYNNEI. V was clipped by 7 bases and J by 2 bases, with 14 bases between them. This CDR3 has 14 residues. The DNA of the CDR3 is TGTGCCAGCACTGGGGGGACGGGGAACTATGGCTACACCTTC. It encodes CASTGGTGNYGYTF.

V is TRBV11-2 and J is TRBJ1-1; D perhaps matches TRBD1 (5 bases). The V gene's germline CDR1 is SGHAT and CDR2 FQNNGV. This CDR3 spans 15 amino acids. Trimming took 1 base from V and 8 from J, leaving 17 bases between them. CDR3 loop: CASSLGGGPRAEAFF. The CDR3 nucleotides are TGTGCCAGCAGCTTAGGCGGGGGACCGAGGGCCGAAGCTTTCTTT.

V gene TRBV9 combines with J gene TRBJ1-5; weak D call: TRBD1 (5 bases). With 4 bases removed from V and 6 bases from J, the gap between germline ends came to 17 bases. This CDR3 region has 15 residues. Germline V gene data show CDR1 as SGDLS and CDR2 as YYNGEE. CDR3 bases: TGTGCCAGCAGCCCCGGGGGGGGGACCCCTCAGCCCCAGCATTTT. It yields the protein CASSPGGGTPQPQHF.

The V and J genes are TRBV19 and TRBJ1-1; the match to TRBD1 covers 8 bases. The junction had 6 bases not matched to a gene; V was cut back by 6 bases and J by 6 bases. Germline-derived CDR1 and CDR2 are LNHDA and SQIVND (reference sequence). The CDR3 spans 13 residues. CDR3 protein: CASSSTGEAEAFF. The CDR3, as DNA: TGTGCCAGTAGCTCGACAGGGGAGGCTGAAGCTTTCTTT.

The chain combines TRBV15 with TRBJ1-6; 7 positions match TRBD1. The CDR3 extends over 13 amino acids. V was pared by 8 bases and J by 7 bases, with 5 bases of the junction left unmatched. CDR1 LNHNV and CDR2 YYDKDF come from the germline V gene (reference sequence). In DNA, the CDR3 is TGTGCCACCGCCGACAGGGTAAATTCACCCCTCCACTTT. Encoded protein: CATADRVNSPLHF.

The V and J genes are TRBV11-3 and TRBJ2-3; D might be TRBD1 (5 bases). The CDR3 runs 13 residues. The germline gives CDR1 SGHNT, CDR2 YENEEA. Trimming removed 5 bases from V and 6 bases from J, with 12 bases in between. The CDR3 is CASSPARQDTQYF. CDR3 nucleotide sequence: TGTGCCAGCAGCCCAGCCCGACAGGATACGCAGTATTTT.

V usage is TRBV5-1 and J usage is TRBJ2-1, with 8 bases that match TRBD2. The CDR3 length is 15 residues. J gave up 3 bases and V 2 bases, and 4 bases lay outside the gene matches. Looked up from germline, CDR1 is SGHRS and CDR2 is YFSETQ. CDR3 sequence reads: CASSFSSGGYNEQFF. As DNA, the CDR3 is TGCGCCAGCAGCTTTTCGAGCGGGGGCTACAATGAGCAGTTCTTC.

The rearrangement links TRBV11-2 to TRBJ1-1; D not certain. Germline loops: CDR1 SGHAT, CDR2 FQNNGV. The CDR3 covers 13 residues. Deletions cut 4 bases from V and 10 bases from J, with 16 bases between. CDR3 protein: CASSSRGRESAFF. CDR3 DNA sequence: TGTGCCAGCAGCTCTAGAGGGAGGGAGTCAGCTTTCTTT.

The rearrangement joins TRBV11-1 to TRBJ2-5, with 11 bases matching TRBD2. CDR3 size: 14 residues. CDR1 is SGHAT, CDR2 FQDESV, per germline (reference sequence). Losses at the gene ends were 4 bases for V and 9 bases for J; bases not matched to a gene: 7. The CDR3 reads CASSSGLAARAQYF. CDR3 coding DNA: TGTGCCAGCAGCTCGGGACTAGCGGCCAGGGCCCAGTACTTC.

The rearrangement joins TRBV7-2 to TRBJ2-2, with TRBD2 matching 7 bases. The CDR3 has 16 amino acids. V lost 6 bases and J lost 4; bases outside the gene matches: 11. Germline V CDR1 and CDR2: SGHTA, FQGNSA. The DNA for the CDR3 is TGTGCCAGCAGTCACCGGTCGGGACTATCCACCGGGGAGCTGTTTTTT. Protein product: CASSHRSGLSTGELFF.

The V and J genes are TRBV6-5 and TRBJ2-5, with unresolved D. With 7 bases removed from V and 2 bases from J, the gap between germline ends came to 17 bases. The CDR3 contains 15 residues. Germline CDR1 MNHEY, CDR2 SVGAGI. The CDR3 loop is CASKVSIHHQETQYF. Written as DNA, the CDR3 is TGTGCCAGCAAAGTGTCCATACATCATCAAGAGACCCAGTACTTC.

This clone was observed once. The gene calls are TRBV5-1 and TRBJ2-3; no clear D gene. Germline V gene data show CDR1 as SGHRS and CDR2 as YFSETQ. V shed 2 bases and J shed 6 bases, with 7 bases lying between them. The CDR3 has 12 residues. Here the CDR3 reads CASSFSVDTQYF. CDR3 nucleotide sequence: TGCGCCAGCAGCTTTTCAGTGGATACGCAGTATTTT.

The chain uses TRBV5-4 and TRBJ2-5; 10 bases are shared with TRBD2. This CDR3 comprises 15 residues. Germline CDR1 SGHNT, CDR2 YYREEE (reference sequence). The trim removed 1 base at V and 6 bases at J, leaving 6 bases unmatched. The CDR3 DNA sequence: TGTGCCAGCAGCTTGACTAGCGGGGTAGAAAAGACCCAGTACTTC. This sequence encodes CASSLTSGVEKTQYF.

A single count supports this clone. The same CDR3 can be traced to other DNA sequences in this sample. The V call is TRBV5-1, the J call TRBJ2-7; 8 nucleotides agree with TRBD1. V lost 2 bases to trimming and J lost 4 bases; unmatched junction nucleotides: 2. Germline assignment: CDR1 SGHRS and CDR2 YFSETQ. The CDR3 covers 13 residues. This CDR3 is CASSLQGGYEQYF. The CDR3 coding sequence is TGCGCCAGCAGCTTACAGGGGGGATACGAGCAGTACTTC.

The rearrangement joins TRBV6-2 or TRBV6-3 to TRBJ2-7; D might be TRBD2 (6 bases). Germline loops: CDR1 MNHEY, CDR2 SVGEGT. Deletions cut 6 bases from V and 0 bases from J, with 15 bases between. The CDR3 sequence is 15 residues long. CDR3 coding DNA: TGTGCCAGCAGCGGTGGCGGGGCAGGCTCCTACGAGCAGTACGTC. Amino acids: CASSGGGAGSYEQYV.

The chain combines TRBV30 with TRBJ1-2, with D maybe TRBD1 (6 bases). This CDR3 has 13 residues. CDR1 and CDR2 from the germline V gene are GTSNPN and SVGIG (reference sequence). V shed 0 bases and J shed 3 bases, with 8 bases lying between them. This chain's CDR3 is CAWSVQGDYGYTF. The DNA of the CDR3 is TGTGCCTGGAGTGTACAGGGTGACTATGGCTACACCTTC. Using reference TRBV30 and TRBJ1-2 for the parts outside the CDR3, the full variable domain is SQTIHQWPATLVQPVGSPLSLECTVEGTSNPNLYWYRQAAGRGLQLLFYSVGIGQISSEVPQNLSASRPQDRQFILSSKKLLLSDSGFYLCAWSVQGDYGYTFGSGTRLTVV.

The V call is TRBV10-1, the J call TRBJ1-5, with a tentative D call TRBD1 (5 bases). V dropped 6 bases and J dropped 1 base, with 7 bases sitting between them. The germline V gene encodes CDR1 WNHNN and CDR2 SYGVQD (reference sequence). This CDR3 contains 13 residues. DNA of the CDR3: TGCGCCAGCAGCCGGACAAGCAATCAGCCCCAGCATTTT. This translates into CASSRTSNQPQHF.

This chain joins TRBV5-1 and TRBJ2-7, with TRBD1 matching 8 bases. Germline loops: CDR1 SGHRS, CDR2 YFSETQ. V lost 2 bases and J lost 2; bases outside the gene matches: 6. The CDR3 loop spans 15 amino acids. The chain's CDR3 is CASSLAPGQAYEQYV. CDR3 coding DNA: TGCGCCAGCAGCTTAGCGCCGGGACAGGCCTACGAGCAGTACGTC.

This chain connects TRBV18 to TRBJ1-2; 10 bases align to TRBD1. V lost 2 bases to trimming and J lost 7 bases; unmatched junction nucleotides: 13. Germline V CDR1 and CDR2: KGHSH, LQKENI. The CDR3 contains 17 residues. The CDR3 protein is CASSPKGPGQGSGGYTF. CDR3 DNA: TGTGCCAGCTCACCAAAGGGCCCGGGACAGGGGAGTGGTGGCTACACCTTC. Variable domain in full (rest from reference TRBV18 and TRBJ1-2): NAGVMQNPRHLVRRRGQEARLRCSPMKGHSHVYWYRQLPEEGLKFMVYLQKENIIDESGMPKERFSAEFPKEGPSILRIQQVVRGDSAAYFCASSPKGPGQGSGGYTFGSGTRLTVV.

This sequence joins TRBV6-6 and TRBJ2-3, with D unresolved. The CDR3 runs to 14 residues. V was shortened by 2 bases and J by 7 bases, with 13 bases between the two germline ends. Germline V CDR1 and CDR2: MNHNY, SVGAGI (reference sequence). The CDR3 DNA reads TGTGCCAGCAGTTACGAGATGAGTCCCCATACGCAGTATTTT. It encodes CASSYEMSPHTQYF.

This chain uses TRBV7-9 with TRBJ2-2; 11 positions agree with TRBD1. From germline, CDR1 is SEHNR and CDR2 FQNEAQ (reference sequence). The CDR3 is made up of 15 amino acids. With V trimmed by 4 bases and J by 3 bases, 1 base remained unmatched. The CDR3 DNA reads as TGTGCCAGCAGCTGGGGACAGGGGGACACCGGGGAGCTGTTTTTT. Protein: CASSWGQGDTGELFF.

The rearrangement links TRBV20-1 to TRBJ2-7; D might be TRBD1 (6 bases). The ends were cut back, 6 bases at V and 4 bases at J, with 10 bases in the middle. This CDR3 spans 11 amino acids. Germline CDR1 and CDR2: DFQATT and SNEGSKA (reference sequence). The CDR3 spells CSAKDSYEQYV. The CDR3 coding sequence is TGCAGTGCCAAGGACAGTTACGAGCAGTACGTC.

The chain employs TRBV18 and TRBJ1-4, with a tentative D call TRBD1 (6 bases). Germline V gene sequence: CDR1 KGHSH, CDR2 LQKENI. V dropped 4 bases and J dropped 8 bases, with 11 bases sitting between them. CDR3 length: 13 residues. Written as DNA, the CDR3 is TGTGCCAGCTCACTGGGGGCTGACGAAAAACTGTTTTTT. This codes for CASSLGADEKLFF.

The chain carries TRBV2 and TRBJ2-2; 8 nucleotides line up with TRBD2. The germline V gene encodes CDR1 SNHLY and CDR2 FYNNEI. V gave up 5 bases and J gave up 2 bases; unmatched junction bases: 4. The CDR3 consists of 15 residues. CDR3 sequence reads: CASSPRTSNTGELFF. As DNA, the CDR3 is TGTGCCAGCAGTCCCCGGACTAGCAACACCGGGGAGCTGTTTTTT.

CDR3 DNA sequence: TGTGCCAGCAGCCCACCACACAGATATAGCAATCAGCCCCAGCATTTT. It is translated as CASSPPHRYSNQPQHF. The V and J genes are TRBV28 and TRBJ1-5; D gene unclear. V lost 6 bases to trimming and J lost 0 bases, with 15 bases between them. The germline CDR1 and CDR2 sequences are MDHEN and SYDVKM. The CDR3 covers 16 residues.

The J gene is TRBJ1-3, the V gene TRBV10-3, with D maybe TRBD1 (5 bases). The CDR3 loop spans 17 amino acids. Trimming stripped 4 bases from V and 1 base from J, with 17 bases between. Germline CDR1 reads ENHRY; CDR2 reads SYGVKD. CDR3 in amino acids: CAISVGTGPISGNTIYF. In DNA form, the CDR3 reads TGTGCCATCAGTGTAGGAACAGGACCGATTTCTGGAAACACCATATATTTT.

The chain links TRBV10-1 to TRBJ2-7, with D perhaps TRBD2 (6 bases). CDR1 and CDR2 from the germline V gene are WNHNN and SYGVQD (reference sequence). The CDR3 covers 13 residues. V dropped 0 bases and J dropped 3 bases, with 6 bases sitting between them. The CDR3 bases are TGCGCCAGCAGTGAGTCGACTAGCTACGAGCAGTACTTC. Translating gives CASSESTSYEQYF.

The V call is TRBV30, the J call TRBJ1-4, with TRBD1 identical over 7 bases. The CDR3 is 17 residues long. Per the germline V gene, CDR1 is GTSNPN and CDR2 is SVGIG (reference sequence). V dropped 2 bases and J dropped 3; count of bases not matched to a gene: 12. CDR3 amino acids: CAWSQPGGILANEKLFF. The CDR3 nucleotides are TGTGCCTGGAGTCAGCCAGGGGGGATCCTAGCTAATGAAAAACTGTTTTTT. The full variable domain, its missing parts supplied by reference TRBV30 and TRBJ1-4, is SQTIHQWPATLVQPVGSPLSLECTVEGTSNPNLYWYRQAAGRGLQLLFYSVGIGQISSEVPQNLSASRPQDRQFILSSKKLLLSDSGFYLCAWSQPGGILANEKLFFGSGTQLSVL.

The V call is TRBV28, the J call TRBJ1-5, with TRBD1 matching 9 bases. CDR1 and CDR2 from the germline V gene are MDHEN and SYDVKM. The CDR3 contains 14 residues. V dropped 3 bases and J dropped 5; count of bases not matched to a gene: 2. The CDR3 region is CASSFGQGHQPQHF. The CDR3 DNA follows: TGTGCCAGCAGTTTTGGACAGGGGCATCAGCCCCAGCATTTT.

Here the CDR3 reads CASSAPYGGTEAFF. CDR3 DNA sequence: TGTGCCAGCAGCGCCCCTTACGGGGGGACTGAAGCTTTCTTT. The rearrangement uses TRBV7-9 and TRBJ1-1; D possibly corresponds to TRBD1 (5 bases). The CDR3 loop spans 14 amino acids. Trimming took 5 bases from V and 5 from J, leaving 15 bases between them. Per the germline V gene, CDR1 is SEHNR and CDR2 is FQNEAQ (reference sequence).